This TCR beta chain was documented in a study of T cells in localized non-small cell lung cancer (dated by TCRdb to about 2020). About the full investigation: The study analyzed T cell repertoires of 200 to 300 early-stage NSCLC patients, comparing tumors and uninvolved tumor-adjacent lungs. All 250 or so NSCLC patients in the cohort were treatment-naive and had localized lung tumors that were resected. The mean age of the NSCLC patients was roughly 63 years, with 120 to 150 men and around 99 women.

Overall results and qualifications from the work: Higher blood T cell density associated with longer overall survival, while higher adjacent-lung clonality associated with shorter survival. Because multi-region tumor sequencing was not done, intratumor heterogeneity could not be ruled out. Because the study design was exploratory, TCR variables were selected using unadjusted p-values without false-discovery rate correction. Of the top 100 tumor clones, a median of approximately 60 were detected in paired uninvolved adjacent lung; 28 were also among that lung's top 100. Uninvolved tumor-adjacent lung showed the highest T cell clonality, higher than tumor, which suggests more focused antigenic responses in the uninvolved tumor-adjacent lung.

The germline V gene provides CDR1 SNHLY and CDR2 FYNNEI. Deletion took 4 bases off V and 3 bases off J, with a span of 7 bases between the germline ends. The CDR3 starts with the cysteine, ends with the phenylalanine, and has 12 residues. The sequence is cut down to CDR3 DNA, 36 bases in frame from base 1. The immunoSEQ Assay was used to sequence TCR beta CDR3 regions from DNA. The study's own analysis went as follows. T cell density was computed as TCR beta template counts normalized to usable DNA estimated by amplifying housekeeping genes. The preseqR package was used to estimate richness by extrapolating to 400,000 templates for PBMC samples and to 120,000 templates for tissue samples. Clonality was calculated as one minus Pielou's evenness. Tissue-enriched TCRs were identified through differential abundance testing performed on productive amino-acid clonotypes, with a minimum total count of 5 and an alpha of 0.1. The Jaccard Index and the Morisita Overlap Index were used to measure how much the repertoires overlapped between compartments. GLIPH clustered TCR beta CDR3s with public tetramer-defined viral CDR3s; viral motifs required at least three viral sequences plus V-gene enrichment. The table was pulled from immuneACCESS by TCRdb, which kept in-frame rearrangements only. Such tables lose some clones; where checked, under half of the loss comes from unresolved V genes, and the rest has no known cause. V and J calls and clone size follow that table, whereas D and trimming were derived from the DNA. Counted in this sample were tens of thousands of clones; roughly 84% of them appeared once. Approximately 16% of the sample comes from the top ten.

To note about this clone: Its recognized antigen is unknown. No much larger clone exists at a distance of one base, and base qualities are not known.

At diagnosis, tumor, uninvolved tumor-adjacent lung and peripheral blood were collected and then preserved as a mix of FFPE and fresh-frozen material. Blood samples were analyzed as peripheral blood mononuclear cells for TCR repertoire profiling. The TCR comes from a woman between 35 and 70 years old with stage II squamous cell lung carcinoma. Rearrangement joined TRBV2 to TRBJ2-7; TRBD2 is a possible D gene, resting on 5 matching bases. The material was PBMCs, obtained before any cancer treatment. In nucleotides, the sequence is TGTGCCAGCAGTGTTACTAGCTACGAGCAGTACTTC. It translates to CASSVTSYEQYF.